Following are 24 T cell receptor beta chains from one sample sequenced in a study of blood T cells in healthy people across ages. PCR was performed a second time for about 6 to 12 cycles using a sample-barcoded 5' primer and a J-beta primer mix. TCRdb called the 5' RACE reads again in MiXCR, with one record for every CDR3 protein. The data contain approximately 1.5 million distinct CDR3 sequences, around 36% of them singletons. The sequencing input was blood. The receptors originated from a woman aged 30 to 39 in good health.

The V and J genes are TRBV24-1 and TRBJ1-1, with a possible D match to TRBD1 (5 bases). Trimming stripped 3 bases from V and 4 bases from J, with 17 bases between. Germline-derived CDR1 and CDR2 are KGHDR and SFDVKD. The CDR3 covers 16 residues. This CDR3 is CATSDAGGGVATEAFF. The DNA for the CDR3 is TGTGCCACCAGTGATGCCGGGGGAGGGGTAGCCACTGAAGCTTTCTTT.

This clonotype turned up a few times. The junction differs from germline at one of its ends, possibly a read error. The chain recombines TRBV29-1 with TRBJ2-1; no clear D gene. Germline loops: CDR1 SQVTM, CDR2 ANQGSEA. The CDR3 length is 11 residues. The CDR3 nucleotides are TGCAGCGTTGAACTCTACAGTGAGCAGTTCTTC. It is translated as CSVELYSEQFF.

Comment on this clonotype: The junction differs from germline at one of its ends, possibly a read error. The V and J genes are TRBV29-1 and TRBJ1-2; TRBD1 matches at 8 bases. CDR1 and CDR2 from the germline V gene are SQVTM and ANQGSEA. CDR3 length equals 14 residues. The chain's CDR3 is CSVATTQGARGHTF. The CDR3 DNA is TGCAGTGTTGCAACAACCCAGGGGGCCAGAGGCCACACCTTC.

The chain employs TRBV7-6 and TRBJ1-2, with TRBD1 identical over 7 bases. CDR1 and CDR2 from the germline V gene are SGHVS and FNYEAQ. The CDR3 loop spans 15 amino acids. J lost 3 bases, V lost 4 bases, and 8 bases had no gene match. CDR3 loop: CASSWEAGQHYGYTF. In nucleotides, the CDR3 is TGTGCCAGCAGCTGGGAGGCGGGACAGCACTATGGCTACACCTTC.

This clonotype has a handful of counts. The CDR3 loop is CSAEGASTDTQYF. In DNA form, the CDR3 reads TGCAGTGCTGAGGGGGCCAGCACAGATACGCAGTATTTT. The chain joins TRBV20-1 to TRBJ2-3; 7 bases line up with TRBD1. The CDR3 has 13 residues. Germline CDR1 reads DFQATT; CDR2 reads SNEGSKA (reference sequence). The V segment lost 5 bases and the J segment 0 bases; nucleotides outside the gene matches: 2.

This chain connects TRBV10-2 to TRBJ2-5; 10 bases map to TRBD2. The CDR3 length is 16 residues. With V trimmed by 4 bases and J by 11 bases, 16 bases remained unmatched. Looked up from germline, CDR1 is WSHSY and CDR2 is SAAADI. The CDR3 nucleotides read TGCGCCAGCAGTGTTGAACTAGCGGGATGGGCTCGTGAGCAGTACTTC. Translation gives CASSVELAGWAREQYF.

This clonotype showed up just a few times. The genes are TRBV4-1 and TRBJ2-7; maybe TRBD2 (6 bases). The germline V gene has CDR1 MGHRA and CDR2 YSYEKL. The V end lost 0 bases, the J end lost 3 bases, and 15 bases lay between the germline ends. This CDR3 comprises 16 residues. The CDR3 coding sequence is TGCGCCAGCAGCCAAGATCCCCTAGCGACCTACTACGAGCAGTACTTC. It specifies CASSQDPLATYYEQYF.

The V and J genes are TRBV20-1 and TRBJ2-1; TRBD1 matches at 8 bases. J gave up 4 bases and V 2 bases, and 7 bases lay outside the gene matches. CDR3 length equals 15 residues. Germline V gives CDR1 DFQATT, CDR2 SNEGSKA (reference sequence). The CDR3 DNA sequence: TGCAGTGCTAGACGGGGACAGGAAACATACAATGAGCAGTTCTTC. This gives the protein CSARRGQETYNEQFF.

This clonotype has a count of ten or more. The chain is built from TRBV10-3 and TRBJ2-1; unclear D gene. Trimming removed 7 bases at V and 6 bases at J, with 13 bases between. CDR1 is ENHRY, CDR2 SYGVKD, per germline. The CDR3 consists of 13 residues. The CDR3 is CAITNTDANEQFF. The CDR3 nucleotides are TGTGCCATCACCAATACAGACGCCAATGAGCAGTTCTTC.

This clonotype was recorded many times. This rearrangement joins TRBV6-5 to TRBJ2-1; 7 bases align to TRBD2. Germline V gene lookup returns CDR1 MNHEY and CDR2 SVGAGI. The CDR3 runs to 14 residues. Trimming removed 6 bases from V and 6 bases from J; junction bases left unmatched: 8. The CDR3 nucleotides read TGTGCCAGCAGAAGGGACGGGAGGTCCAATGAGCAGTTCTTC. Protein sequence: CASRRDGRSNEQFF.

The chain employs TRBV6-4 and TRBJ1-6, with D possibly TRBD1 on 5 matching bases. Germline CDR1 and CDR2: MRHNA and SNTAGT. The V and J ends lost 3 bases and 7 bases respectively, with 10 bases between them. The CDR3 loop spans 14 amino acids. CDR3 coding DNA: TGTGCCAGCAGTGAGGCGGCAGGGAATTCACCCCTCCACTTT. Amino acids: CASSEAAGNSPLHF.

In its sample, this clonotype was seen a few times. This chain links TRBV5-1 with TRBJ1-5; TRBD1 matches at 8 bases. Germline CDR1 and CDR2: SGHRS and YFSETQ. CDR3 size: 15 residues. After removal of 5 bases from V and 0 bases from J, the junction contained 4 bases not matched to a gene. The CDR3 loop reads CASRSTGDSNQPQHF. The CDR3 nucleotides read TGCGCCAGCAGGTCGACAGGGGATAGCAATCAGCCCCAGCATTTT.

This clonotype appeared many times. The CDR3 DNA reads TGTGCCAGCAGCCCACCAATAACAGATACGCAGTATTTT. Amino acids: CASSPPITDTQYF. The chain links TRBV7-9 to TRBJ2-3; the D is unclear. V lost 5 bases and J 3 bases, leaving 9 bases between the germline ends. Germline V gene sequence: CDR1 SEHNR, CDR2 FQNEAQ (reference sequence). The CDR3 covers 13 residues.

The gene calls are TRBV4-2 and TRBJ2-7; TRBD2 aligns across 13 bases. Looked up from germline, CDR1 is LGHNA and CDR2 is YNFKEQ. With 1 base clipped from V and 0 bases from J, the junction kept 12 bases outside the gene matches. This CDR3 region has 20 residues. CDR3 sequence (DNA): TGTGCCAGCAGCCAAGCTCAACCGGGACTAGCGGGACTTCTCTCCTACGAGCAGTACTTC. Its translation is CASSQAQPGLAGLLSYEQYF.

The chain joins TRBV20-1 to TRBJ2-3; weak D call: TRBD2 (5 bases). Between the trimmed V and J ends, which lost 1 base and 5 bases, there was a span of 7 bases. Germline values: CDR1 DFQATT, CDR2 SNEGSKA (reference sequence). The CDR3 runs 12 residues. The CDR3 loop reads CSARAGKDTQYF. DNA of the CDR3: TGCAGTGCTAGAGCGGGGAAAGATACGCAGTATTTT.

The chain employs TRBV6-2 or TRBV6-3 and TRBJ2-1; maybe TRBD1 (6 bases). Trimming took off 2 bases at V and 5 bases at J, with 7 bases between the two ends. The CDR3 is 13 amino acids. Germline-derived CDR1 and CDR2 are MNHEY and SVGEGT. The CDR3 DNA follows: TGTGCCAGCAGTTACGACAGGCACAATGAGCAGTTCTTC. It encodes CASSYDRHNEQFF.

CDR3 DNA sequence: TGTGCCAGCAAGTGGACTAGCGGAGTAGATACGCAGTATTTT. Translated: CASKWTSGVDTQYF. The chain employs TRBV6-1 and TRBJ2-3; 10 bases line up with TRBD2. V shed 7 bases, J shed 5 bases, and the junction held 6 bases outside the gene matches. Germline CDR1 is MNHNS and CDR2 is SASEGT. The length of the CDR3 is 14 residues.

The genes are TRBV6-4 and TRBJ2-5, with 7 bases identical to TRBD1. There are 15 residues in the CDR3. Germline values: CDR1 MRHNA, CDR2 SNTAGT. The trim removed 3 bases at V and 0 bases at J, leaving 4 bases unmatched. CDR3 residues: CASSEDRNYQETQYF. CDR3 in DNA: TGTGCCAGCAGTGAGGACAGGAACTACCAAGAGACCCAGTACTTC.

This clonotype has a handful of counts. The rearrangement links TRBV20-1 to TRBJ1-2; D gene ambiguous. Trimming cost V 0 bases and J 9 bases, with 11 bases left between them. In germline, CDR1 is DFQATT, CDR2 SNEGSKA (reference sequence). The CDR3 totals 12 residues. The chain's CDR3 is CSARDVEPSYTF. The DNA of the CDR3 is TGCAGTGCTAGAGATGTGGAGCCGAGCTACACCTTC.

A word on this clonotype: The final CDR3 position lacks the conserved phenylalanine or tryptophan, pointing to a likely read error. The V call is TRBV6-1, the J call TRBJ2-1, with 9 bases identical to TRBD2. V lost 6 bases and J lost 4; bases outside the gene matches: 4. CDR1 is MNHNS, CDR2 SASEGT, per germline. This CDR3 region has 14 residues. CDR3 bases: TGTGCCAGCAGCTTAGCGGGAGTGTACAATGAGCAGTTCCTC. It yields the protein CASSLAGVYNEQFL.

The chain combines TRBV7-3 with TRBJ2-5; 8 nucleotides align to TRBD1. This CDR3 comprises 15 residues. Germline values: CDR1 SGHTA, CDR2 FQGTGA. With V trimmed by 5 bases and J by 5 bases, 10 bases remained unmatched. The CDR3 loop is CASSRQGAGLETQYF. CDR3 DNA: TGTGCCAGCAGCCGCCAGGGGGCGGGACTGGAGACCCAGTACTTC.

Regarding this clonotype: One end of the junction fails to match germline, which may point to a read error. The chain employs TRBV4-1 and TRBJ1-2, with D unclear. Germline CDR1 MGHRA, CDR2 YSYEKL. CDR3 length: 14 residues. CDR3 region: CASSPSNEIYGYTF. CDR3 coding DNA: TGTGCCAGCAGCCCGAGTAACGAAATCTATGGCTACACCTTC.

This chain uses TRBV20-1 with TRBJ1-2; possibly TRBD1 for D (5 bases). The CDR3 is 14 residues long. V dropped 4 bases and J dropped 1 base, with 13 bases sitting between them. Looked up from germline, CDR1 is DFQATT and CDR2 is SNEGSKA (reference sequence). The CDR3 here is CSATSGSLNYGYTF. CDR3 sequence (DNA): TGCAGTGCTACCTCAGGGAGCCTTAACTATGGCTACACCTTC.

This clonotype was observed a handful of times. This chain links TRBV7-2 with TRBJ2-5, with a possible D match to TRBD1 (5 bases). Judging by the DNA end, TRBJ2-7 fits better; the J call may be wrong. CDR1 and CDR2 from the germline V gene are SGHTA and FQGNSA. The CDR3 is made up of 14 amino acids. The CDR3 coding sequence is TGTGCCAGCAGCTTAGAGGCAGGGACCTACGAGCAGTACTTC. It is translated as CASSLEAGTYEQYF.